A selection of T cell receptor beta chains follows, all from one sample in a study of low-dose radiotherapy and immunotherapy resistance in tumors. MiXCR, run by TCRdb on the reads, gives a single entry per CDR3 protein. There are 57,000 or so distinct CDR3 sequences in the sample; less than 25% occur only once, and 5.7% lies in the top ten. The sample was PBMCs, taken before treatment. These receptors were obtained from a male donor with prostate cancer. CDR3s include the opening cysteine and the closing phenylalanine or tryptophan. A D gene is named only where the DNA matches it firmly. For some rows the clone size is stated as once, few or many, or as a class when expanded; others skip it.

clone size: many; D gene: TRBD1; J gene: TRBJ2-1; V gene: TRBV28; CDR3 DNA: TGTGCCAGCAGTTTAACAGGGGCCAATGAGCAGTTCTTC; CDR3 protein: CASSLTGANEQFF
clone size: many; D gene: NA; J gene: TRBJ2-1; V gene: TRBV15; CDR3 DNA: TGTGCCACCAGCAGAGCCAGCATTGCGCTACCCTATCACGATGAGCAGTTCTTC; CDR3 protein: CATSRASIALPYHDEQFF
clone size: many; D gene: NA; J gene: TRBJ2-5; V gene: TRBV7-9; CDR3 DNA: TGTGCCAGCAGCAAATGGGACATTGGGGGAGAGACCCAGTACTTC; CDR3 protein: CASSKWDIGGETQYF
clone size: many; D gene: TRBD1; J gene: TRBJ2-7; V gene: TRBV5-8; CDR3 DNA: TGTGCCAGCAGCCAGACAGGGAGCTCCTACGAGCAGTACTTC; CDR3 protein: CASSQTGSSYEQYF
clone size: NA; D gene: NA; J gene: TRBJ2-7; V gene: TRBV6-6; CDR3 DNA: TGTGCCAGCAGTGTAGGCAGGAGCTACGAGCAGTACTTC; CDR3 protein: CASSVGRSYEQYF
clone size: many; D gene: TRBD1; J gene: TRBJ2-7; V gene: TRBV29-1; CDR3 DNA: TGCAGCGTGTCCGGACAGGGCTACGAGCAGTACTTC; CDR3 protein: CSVSGQGYEQYF
clone size: few; D gene: NA; J gene: TRBJ2-5; V gene: TRBV2; CDR3 DNA: TGTGCCAGCAGTGAAATCGAAGAGACCCAGTACTTC; CDR3 protein: CASSEIEETQYF
clone size: many; D gene: TRBD1; J gene: TRBJ1-3; V gene: TRBV6-2/TRBV6-3; CDR3 DNA: TGTGCCGGACAGGGGGCGACTGGAAACACCATATATTTT; CDR3 protein: CAGQGATGNTIYF
clone size: many; D gene: NA; J gene: TRBJ2-2; V gene: TRBV7-3; CDR3 DNA: TGTGCCAGCAGCCCTAAAAGTAGGGGCGCCGGGGAGCTGTTTTTT; CDR3 protein: CASSPKSRGAGELFF
clone size: NA; D gene: TRBD2; J gene: TRBJ2-2; V gene: TRBV20-1; CDR3 DNA: TGCAGTGCTAGGGGGGGGACCACCACCGGGGAGCTGTTTTTT; CDR3 protein: CSARGGTTTGELFF
clone size: NA; D gene: NA; J gene: TRBJ2-5; V gene: TRBV27; CDR3 DNA: TGTGCCAGCAGTTTATCGAGGTGGGAGACCCAGTACTTC; CDR3 protein: CASSLSRWETQYF
clone size: few; D gene: NA; J gene: TRBJ2-4; V gene: TRBV7-9; CDR3 DNA: TGTGCCAGCAGCTTTGAGGTAGCCAAAAACATTCAGTACTTC; CDR3 protein: CASSFEVAKNIQYF
clone size: few; D gene: NA; J gene: TRBJ2-1; V gene: TRBV2; CDR3 DNA: TGTGCCAGCAATGAAATTATTGGGGCCTTCGAGCAGTTCTTC; CDR3 protein: CASNEIIGAFEQFF
clone size: many; D gene: NA; J gene: TRBJ2-3; V gene: TRBV11-2; CDR3 DNA: TGTGCCAGCAGCTTAGATACGTCTGGGACAGATACGCAGTATTTT; CDR3 protein: CASSLDTSGTDTQYF
clone size: NA; D gene: TRBD2; J gene: TRBJ2-1; V gene: TRBV7-8; CDR3 DNA: TGTGCCAGCAGCTTAGCGGTAGGACTAGCGACTCACTCACCTTACGACAATGAGCAGTTCTTC; CDR3 protein: CASSLAVGLATHSPYDNEQFF
clone size: many; D gene: NA; J gene: TRBJ2-5; V gene: TRBV12-3/TRBV12-4; CDR3 DNA: TGTGCCAGCAGTTCCTCTAGGGGGGAGACCCAGTACTTC; CDR3 protein: CASSSSRGETQYF
clone size: many; D gene: TRBD2; J gene: TRBJ2-1; V gene: TRBV18; CDR3 DNA: TGTGCCAGCTCACCCCTTAGCGGGAGAGGCTCCTACAATGAGCAGTTCTTC; CDR3 protein: CASSPLSGRGSYNEQFF
clone size: many; D gene: NA; J gene: TRBJ1-2; V gene: TRBV27; CDR3 DNA: TGTGCCAGCAGTTTATTGGGGGGCGAGGACTATGGCTACACCTTC; CDR3 protein: CASSLLGGEDYGYTF
clone size: many; D gene: TRBD1; J gene: TRBJ2-1; V gene: TRBV5-6; CDR3 DNA: TGTGCCAGCAGCGAGATTGGCAGACAGGGGGAGATTCGGATCCCCTACAATGAGCAGTTCTTC; CDR3 protein: CASSEIGRQGEIRIPYNEQFF
clone size: many; D gene: NA; J gene: TRBJ2-1; V gene: TRBV24-1; CDR3 DNA: TGTGCCACCAGTGATTCTCGGGGCAGTGCCGCCTACAATGAGCAGTTCTTC; CDR3 protein: CATSDSRGSAAYNEQFF
clone size: many; D gene: NA; J gene: TRBJ2-7; V gene: TRBV10-3; CDR3 DNA: TGTGCCACTTGGGACACTCGGGCCTACGAGCAGTACTTC; CDR3 protein: CATWDTRAYEQYF
clone size: few; D gene: NA; J gene: TRBJ2-2; V gene: TRBV28; CDR3 DNA: NA; CDR3 protein: CASRGTASGELFFF
clone size: many; D gene: NA; J gene: TRBJ1-5; V gene: TRBV6-2/TRBV6-3; CDR3 DNA: TGTGCCAGCGGCCCGGAGGTGTATCAGCCCCAGCATTTT; CDR3 protein: CASGPEVYQPQHF
clone size: many; D gene: NA; J gene: TRBJ1-1; V gene: TRBV18; CDR3 DNA: TGTGCCAGCTCACCGACGCAGGGGAAGAACACTGAAGCTTTCTTT; CDR3 protein: CASSPTQGKNTEAFF
clone size: many; D gene: TRBD2; J gene: TRBJ2-7; V gene: TRBV28; CDR3 DNA: TGTGCCAGCAGTCCGACCGTGACTCTAGCGGGGTCCTCCTACGAGCAGTACTTC; CDR3 protein: CASSPTVTLAGSSYEQYF
clone size: few; D gene: NA; J gene: TRBJ2-1; V gene: TRBV6-1; CDR3 DNA: TGTGCCAGCAGTGAACGGTACTCCGCGGAGTTCTTC; CDR3 protein: CASSERYSAEFF
clone size: many; D gene: TRBD2; J gene: TRBJ2-2; V gene: TRBV15; CDR3 DNA: TGTGCCACCAGCACCCGGACTAGCGGCGGGGAGCTGTTTTTT; CDR3 protein: CATSTRTSGGELFF
clone size: many; D gene: NA; J gene: TRBJ2-3; V gene: TRBV6-2/TRBV6-3; CDR3 DNA: TGTGCCAGCCAAAGCGAGCCGCTTTTCACAGATACGCAGTATTTT; CDR3 protein: CASQSEPLFTDTQYF
clone size: many; D gene: TRBD1; J gene: TRBJ2-7; V gene: TRBV20-1; CDR3 DNA: TGCAGTGCCCCGGACAGGGAGAGGTTGCGCGAGCAGTACTTC; CDR3 protein: CSAPDRERLREQYF
clone size: many; D gene: NA; J gene: TRBJ2-1; V gene: TRBV5-4; CDR3 DNA: TGTGCCAGCAGCTTCTACAATGAGCAGTTCTTC; CDR3 protein: CASSFYNEQFF
clone size: NA; D gene: TRBD2; J gene: TRBJ2-1; V gene: TRBV6-1; CDR3 DNA: TGTGCCAGCAGTGAAGGATTAGCGGGGGGGGCCCATGAGCAGTTCTTC; CDR3 protein: CASSEGLAGGAHEQFF
clone size: NA; D gene: TRBD1; J gene: TRBJ2-1; V gene: TRBV28; CDR3 DNA: TGTGCCAGCAGTCCCCGTTACAGGGGGCAAGAGCAGTTCTTC; CDR3 protein: CASSPRYRGQEQFF
clone size: many; D gene: NA; J gene: TRBJ1-1; V gene: TRBV3-1; CDR3 DNA: TGTGCCAGCAGCCCACCCCTTGGGGCGAACACTGAAGCTTTCTTT; CDR3 protein: CASSPPLGANTEAFF
clone size: NA; D gene: NA; J gene: TRBJ1-2; V gene: TRBV5-1; CDR3 DNA: TGCGCCAGCAGCACGGGACGGCTCCGTGAAGGCTACACCTTC; CDR3 protein: CASSTGRLREGYTF
clone size: many; D gene: NA; J gene: TRBJ1-2; V gene: TRBV10-1; CDR3 DNA: TGCGCCAGCAGTGTAACACAGGTGAATACGGACTATGGCTACACCTTC; CDR3 protein: CASSVTQVNTDYGYTF
clone size: many; D gene: TRBD1; J gene: TRBJ2-1; V gene: TRBV15; CDR3 DNA: TGTGCCACCAGCAGCCCCCGAGGGACAGGGGGCCCGGGGCAGTTCTTC; CDR3 protein: CATSSPRGTGGPGQFF
clone size: many; D gene: TRBD2; J gene: TRBJ2-1; V gene: TRBV18; CDR3 DNA: TGTGCCAGCTCACCAACGACCGGGGGGATGTACAATGAGCAGTTCTTC; CDR3 protein: CASSPTTGGMYNEQFF
clone size: many; D gene: TRBD2; J gene: TRBJ2-3; V gene: TRBV25-1; CDR3 DNA: TGTGCCAGCAGTGTCCCTAGCGGGGGGGCCACAGATACGCAGTATTTT; CDR3 protein: CASSVPSGGATDTQYF
clone size: many; D gene: NA; J gene: TRBJ2-4; V gene: TRBV2; CDR3 DNA: TGTGCCAGCTTTATTCCGGGGGACAAAAACATTCAGTACTTC; CDR3 protein: CASFIPGDKNIQYF
clone size: many; D gene: TRBD1; J gene: TRBJ2-4; V gene: TRBV28; CDR3 DNA: TGTGCCAGCAGGCAGGGGGCTGTGCTACACATTCAGTACTTC; CDR3 protein: CASRQGAVLHIQYF
clone size: many; D gene: NA; J gene: TRBJ2-3; V gene: TRBV5-1; CDR3 DNA: TGCGCCAGCAGCCCGGACTTAGATACGCAGTATTTT; CDR3 protein: CASSPDLDTQYF
clone size: many; D gene: TRBD2; J gene: TRBJ2-3; V gene: TRBV5-1; CDR3 DNA: TGCGCCAGCAGACAACTAGCGGGAGGTGCAGATACGCAGTATTTT; CDR3 protein: CASRQLAGGADTQYF
clone size: once; D gene: TRBD1; J gene: TRBJ2-6; V gene: TRBV7-9; CDR3 DNA: TGTGCCAGCAGCAGAGACAGGGAGTACTCTGGGGCCAACGTCCTGACTTTC; CDR3 protein: CASSRDREYSGANVLTF
clone size: many; D gene: NA; J gene: TRBJ2-7; V gene: TRBV5-1; CDR3 DNA: TGCGCCAGCAGCTTGGAGCCCTATCTGTCCTACGAGCAGTACTTC; CDR3 protein: CASSLEPYLSYEQYF
clone size: many; D gene: NA; J gene: TRBJ2-2; V gene: TRBV5-1; CDR3 DNA: TGCGCCAGCAGCCACGACACAGGGTTTGCGAACACCGGGGAGCTGTTTTTT; CDR3 protein: CASSHDTGFANTGELFF
clone size: few; D gene: NA; J gene: TRBJ2-7; V gene: TRBV30; CDR3 DNA: TGTGCCTGGAGTGCCGACAGGTCCTACGAGCAGTACTTC; CDR3 protein: CAWSADRSYEQYF
clone size: many; D gene: NA; J gene: TRBJ2-4; V gene: TRBV19; CDR3 DNA: TGTGCCAGTAGTCCTAGGGGATTCAAAAACATTCAGTACTTC; CDR3 protein: CASSPRGFKNIQYF
clone size: once; D gene: NA; J gene: TRBJ2-2; V gene: TRBV28; CDR3 DNA: TGTGCCAGCAGTACAGGGTTGATAGGCACCGGGGAGCTGTTTTTT; CDR3 protein: CASSTGLIGTGELFF
clone size: medium-sized; D gene: NA; J gene: TRBJ2-2; V gene: TRBV5-4; CDR3 DNA: TGCGCCAGCAGCGAGGACGGCGGGGAGCTGTTTTTT; CDR3 protein: CASSEDGGELFF
clone size: many; D gene: TRBD2; J gene: TRBJ2-1; V gene: TRBV29-1; CDR3 DNA: TGCAGCGTCCCGACTAGCGGGAAGATCAGTGAGCAGTTCTTC; CDR3 protein: CSVPTSGKISEQFF
clone size: few; D gene: NA; J gene: TRBJ2-4; V gene: TRBV19; CDR3 DNA: TGTGCCAGGGAGGACGGAAGATTCGCCAAAAACATTCAGTACTTC; CDR3 protein: CAREDGRFAKNIQYF